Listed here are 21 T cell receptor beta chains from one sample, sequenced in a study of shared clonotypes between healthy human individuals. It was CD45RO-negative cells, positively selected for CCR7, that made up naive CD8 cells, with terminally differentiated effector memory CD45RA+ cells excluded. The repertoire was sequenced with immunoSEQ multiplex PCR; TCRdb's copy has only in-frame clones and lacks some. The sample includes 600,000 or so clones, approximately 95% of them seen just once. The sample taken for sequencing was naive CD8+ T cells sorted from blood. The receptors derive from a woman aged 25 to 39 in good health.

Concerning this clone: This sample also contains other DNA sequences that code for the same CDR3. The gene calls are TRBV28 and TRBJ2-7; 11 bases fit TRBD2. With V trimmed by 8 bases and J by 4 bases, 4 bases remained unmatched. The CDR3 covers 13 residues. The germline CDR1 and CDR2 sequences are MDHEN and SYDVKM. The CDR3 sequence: CASRTSGSYEQYF. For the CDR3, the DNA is TGTGCCAGCCGGACTAGCGGGTCATACGAGCAGTACTTC.

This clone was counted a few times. The chain's CDR3 is CAWLGRNQPQHF. The CDR3 coding sequence is TGTGCGTGGCTCGGTAGAAATCAGCCCCAGCATTTT. The rearrangement joins TRBV27 to TRBJ1-5; D is unresolved. Germline CDR1 and CDR2: MNHEY and SMNVEV (reference sequence). The CDR3 sequence is 12 residues long.

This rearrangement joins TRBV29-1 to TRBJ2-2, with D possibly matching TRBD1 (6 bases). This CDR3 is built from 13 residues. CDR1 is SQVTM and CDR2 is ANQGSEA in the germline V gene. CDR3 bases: TGCGGTGGGGGCAGGGTGAACACCGGGGAGCTGTTTTTT. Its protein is CGGGRVNTGELFF.

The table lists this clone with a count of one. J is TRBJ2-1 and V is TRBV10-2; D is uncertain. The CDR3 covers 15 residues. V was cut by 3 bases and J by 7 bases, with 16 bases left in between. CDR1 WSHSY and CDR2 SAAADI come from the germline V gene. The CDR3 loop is CASSEAIDNENEQFF. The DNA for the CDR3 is TGCGCCAGCAGTGAAGCTATAGACAATGAGAATGAGCAGTTCTTC.

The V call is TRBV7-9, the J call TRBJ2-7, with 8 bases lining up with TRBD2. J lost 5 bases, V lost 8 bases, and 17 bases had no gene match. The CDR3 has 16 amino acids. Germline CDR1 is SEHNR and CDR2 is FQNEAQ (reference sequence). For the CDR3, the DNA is TGTGCCAGCCAACTCGGGAGCGGGAGTGTTCGGAACGAGCAGTACTTC. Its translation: CASQLGSGSVRNEQYF. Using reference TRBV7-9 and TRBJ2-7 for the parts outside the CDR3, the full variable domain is DTGVSQNPRHKITKRGQNVTFRCDPISEHNRLYWYRQTLGQGPEFLTYFQNEAQLEKSRLLSDRFSAERPKGSFSTLEIQRTEQGDSAMYLCASQLGSGSVRNEQYFGPGTRLTVT.

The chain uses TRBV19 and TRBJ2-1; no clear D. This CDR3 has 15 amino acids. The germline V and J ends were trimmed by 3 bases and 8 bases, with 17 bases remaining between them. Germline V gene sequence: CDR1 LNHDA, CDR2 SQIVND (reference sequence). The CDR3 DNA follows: TGTGCCAGTAGTATGGTCCGCGGACCTCGCGATGAGCAGTTCTTC. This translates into CASSMVRGPRDEQFF.

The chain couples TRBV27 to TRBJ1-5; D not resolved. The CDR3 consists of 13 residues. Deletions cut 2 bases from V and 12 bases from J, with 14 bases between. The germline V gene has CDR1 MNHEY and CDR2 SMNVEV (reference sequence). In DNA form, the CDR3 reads TGTGCCAGCAGTTTAAACGTTCGGGCTGACCAGCATTTT. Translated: CASSLNVRADQHF.

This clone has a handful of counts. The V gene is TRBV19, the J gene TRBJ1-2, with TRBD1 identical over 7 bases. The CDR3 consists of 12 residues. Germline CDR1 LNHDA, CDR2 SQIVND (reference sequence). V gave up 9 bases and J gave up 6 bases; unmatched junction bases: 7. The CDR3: CASRGARDGYTF. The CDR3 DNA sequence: TGTGCCAGCAGGGGGGCCCGCGATGGCTACACCTTC.

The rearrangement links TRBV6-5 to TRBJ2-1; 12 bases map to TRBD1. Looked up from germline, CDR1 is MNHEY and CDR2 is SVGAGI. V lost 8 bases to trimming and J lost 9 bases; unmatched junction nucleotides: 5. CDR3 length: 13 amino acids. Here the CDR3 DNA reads TGTGCCAGCGGGGGGACAGGGGGCGGTGAGCAGTTCTTC. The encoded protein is CASGGTGGGEQFF.

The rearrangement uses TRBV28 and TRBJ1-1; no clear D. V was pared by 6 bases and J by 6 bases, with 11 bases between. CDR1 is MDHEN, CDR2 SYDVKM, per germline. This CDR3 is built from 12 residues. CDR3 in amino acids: CASSPPRSEAFF. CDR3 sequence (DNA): TGTGCCAGCAGCCCCCCGAGGTCTGAAGCTTTCTTT.

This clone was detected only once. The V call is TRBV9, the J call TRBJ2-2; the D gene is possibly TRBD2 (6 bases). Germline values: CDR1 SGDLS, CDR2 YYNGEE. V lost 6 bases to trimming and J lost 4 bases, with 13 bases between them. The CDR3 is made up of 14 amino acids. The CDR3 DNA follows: TGTGCCAGCAAAACGGGAGCTGGCACCGGGGAGCTGTTTTTT. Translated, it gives CASKTGAGTGELFF.

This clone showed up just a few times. CDR3 protein: CASSPGTVEQYF. The CDR3 nucleotides are TGTGCCAGCAGCCCCGGGACGGTCGAGCAGTACTTC. The rearrangement joins TRBV11-2 to TRBJ2-7; tentatively, D is TRBD1 or TRBD2 (5 bases each). The germline V and J ends were trimmed by 5 bases and 6 bases, with 11 bases remaining between them. The CDR3 has 12 amino acids. The germline V gene has CDR1 SGHAT and CDR2 FQNNGV.

The CDR3 region is CASSPTGTVNTGELFF. For the CDR3, the DNA is TGTGCCAGCTCGCCCACCGGGACAGTGAACACCGGGGAGCTGTTTTTT. The rearrangement links TRBV18 to TRBJ2-2; 7 bases fit TRBD1. The CDR3 spans 16 residues. With 6 bases clipped from V and 1 base from J, the junction kept 8 bases outside the gene matches. The V gene's germline CDR1 is KGHSH and CDR2 LQKENI.

In DNA form, the CDR3 reads TGTGCCAGCAGCGTCCGGGACAGGGGGCCGTACGAGCAGTACTTC. The encoded protein is CASSVRDRGPYEQYF. V usage is TRBV5-6 and J usage is TRBJ2-7; TRBD1 matches 12 bases. In germline, CDR1 is SGHDT, CDR2 YYEEEE. J lost 4 bases, V lost 4 bases, and 6 bases had no gene match. The CDR3 spans 15 residues.

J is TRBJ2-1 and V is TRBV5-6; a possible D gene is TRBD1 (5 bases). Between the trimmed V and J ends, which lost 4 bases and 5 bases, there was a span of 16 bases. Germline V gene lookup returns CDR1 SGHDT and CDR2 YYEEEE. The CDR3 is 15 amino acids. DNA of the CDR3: TGTGCCAGCAGCCCTGTCTTTAGGGGCAACAATGAGCAGTTCTTC. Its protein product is CASSPVFRGNNEQFF.

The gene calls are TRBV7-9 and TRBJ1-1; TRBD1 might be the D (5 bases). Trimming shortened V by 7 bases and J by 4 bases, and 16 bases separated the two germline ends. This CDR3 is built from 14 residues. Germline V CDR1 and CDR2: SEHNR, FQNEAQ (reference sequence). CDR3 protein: CASTPGGGSTEAFF. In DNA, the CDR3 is TGTGCCAGCACCCCGGGGGGGGGTTCCACTGAAGCTTTCTTT.

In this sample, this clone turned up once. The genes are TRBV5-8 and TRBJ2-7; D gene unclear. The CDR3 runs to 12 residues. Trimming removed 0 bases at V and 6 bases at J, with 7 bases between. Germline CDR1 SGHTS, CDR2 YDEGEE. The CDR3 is CASSLGVIEQYF. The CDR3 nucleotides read TGTGCCAGCAGCTTGGGGGTGATCGAGCAGTACTTC.

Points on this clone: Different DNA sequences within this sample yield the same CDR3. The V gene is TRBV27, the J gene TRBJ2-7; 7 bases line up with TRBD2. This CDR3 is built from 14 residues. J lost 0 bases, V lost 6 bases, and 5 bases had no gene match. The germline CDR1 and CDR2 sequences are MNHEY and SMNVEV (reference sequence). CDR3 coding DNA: TGTGCCAGCAGCCTAGCGGCAAGCTCCTACGAGCAGTACTTC. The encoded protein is CASSLAASSYEQYF.

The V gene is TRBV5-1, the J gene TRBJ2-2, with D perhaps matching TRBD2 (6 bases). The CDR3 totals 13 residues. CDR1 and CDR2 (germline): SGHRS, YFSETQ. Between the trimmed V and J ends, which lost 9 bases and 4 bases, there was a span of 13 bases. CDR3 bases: TGCGCCACCGCGGAGGGACCCACCGGGGAGCTGTTTTTT. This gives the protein CATAEGPTGELFF.

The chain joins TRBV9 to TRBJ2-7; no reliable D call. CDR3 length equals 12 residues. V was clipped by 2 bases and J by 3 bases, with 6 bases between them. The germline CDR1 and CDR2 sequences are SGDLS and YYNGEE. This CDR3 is CASSVGNYEQYF. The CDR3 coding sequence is TGTGCCAGCAGCGTCGGAAACTACGAGCAGTACTTC.

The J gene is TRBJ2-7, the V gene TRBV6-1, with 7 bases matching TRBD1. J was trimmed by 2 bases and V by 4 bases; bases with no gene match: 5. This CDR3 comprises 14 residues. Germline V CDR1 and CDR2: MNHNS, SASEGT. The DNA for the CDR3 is TGTGCCAGCAGTGTATATACAGGGGCCTACGAGCAGTACTTC. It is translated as CASSVYTGAYEQYF.